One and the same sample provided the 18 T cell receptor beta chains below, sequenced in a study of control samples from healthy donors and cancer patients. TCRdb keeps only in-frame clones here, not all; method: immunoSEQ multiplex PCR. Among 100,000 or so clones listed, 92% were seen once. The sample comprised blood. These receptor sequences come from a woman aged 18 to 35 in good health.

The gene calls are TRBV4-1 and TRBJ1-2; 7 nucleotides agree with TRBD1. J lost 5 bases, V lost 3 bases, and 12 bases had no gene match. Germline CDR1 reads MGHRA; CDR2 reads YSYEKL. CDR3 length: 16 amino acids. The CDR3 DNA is TGCGCCAGCAGCCAGCCCGGCACTCAGGGGGGGTATGGCTACACCTTC. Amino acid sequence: CASSQPGTQGGYGYTF.

Here the CDR3 DNA reads TGCGCCAGCAGCCAAGAGGGGAGATACACAGATACGCAGTATTTT. It encodes CASSQEGRYTDTQYF. The rearrangement joins TRBV4-1 to TRBJ2-3; a possible D gene is TRBD2 (5 bases). With 0 bases removed from V and 2 bases from J, the gap between germline ends came to 9 bases. CDR1 and CDR2 (germline): MGHRA, YSYEKL. CDR3 length equals 15 residues.

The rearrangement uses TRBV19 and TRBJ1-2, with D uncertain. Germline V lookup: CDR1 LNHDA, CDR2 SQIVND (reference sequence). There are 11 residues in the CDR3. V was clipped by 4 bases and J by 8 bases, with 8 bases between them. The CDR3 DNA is TGTGCCAGTAGTAAACTTAGAGGCTACACCTTC. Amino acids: CASSKLRGYTF.

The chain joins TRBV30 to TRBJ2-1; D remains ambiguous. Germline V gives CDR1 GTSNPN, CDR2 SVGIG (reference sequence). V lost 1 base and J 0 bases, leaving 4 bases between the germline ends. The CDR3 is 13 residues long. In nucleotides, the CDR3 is TGTGCCTGGAGTGGGACCTCCTACAATGAGCAGTTCTTC. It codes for CAWSGTSYNEQFF.

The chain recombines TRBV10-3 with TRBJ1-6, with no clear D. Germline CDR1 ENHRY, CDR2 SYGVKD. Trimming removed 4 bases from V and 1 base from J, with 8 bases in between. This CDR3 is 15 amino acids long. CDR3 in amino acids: CAISARESYNSPLHF. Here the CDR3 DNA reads TGTGCCATCAGTGCCCGGGAGTCCTATAATTCACCCCTCCACTTT.

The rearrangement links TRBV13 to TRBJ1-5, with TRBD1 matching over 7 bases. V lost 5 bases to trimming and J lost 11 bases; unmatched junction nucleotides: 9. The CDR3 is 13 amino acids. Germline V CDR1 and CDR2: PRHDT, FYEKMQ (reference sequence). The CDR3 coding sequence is TGTGCCAGCAGCCCCAGGGGGAGCATAGCCCAGCATTTT. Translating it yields CASSPRGSIAQHF.

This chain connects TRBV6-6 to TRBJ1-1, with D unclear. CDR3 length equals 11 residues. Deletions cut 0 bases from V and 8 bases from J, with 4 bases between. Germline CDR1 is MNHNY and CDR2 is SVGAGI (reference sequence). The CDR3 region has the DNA TGTGCCAGCAGTTACTCTGAAGAAGCTTTCTTT. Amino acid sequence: CASSYSEEAFF.

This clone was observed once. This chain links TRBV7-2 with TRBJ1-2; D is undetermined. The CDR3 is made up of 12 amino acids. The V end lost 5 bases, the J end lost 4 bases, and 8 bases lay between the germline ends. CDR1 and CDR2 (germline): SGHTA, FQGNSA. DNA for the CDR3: TGTGCCAGCAGCGCTCGTACCTATGGCTACACCTTC. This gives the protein CASSARTYGYTF.

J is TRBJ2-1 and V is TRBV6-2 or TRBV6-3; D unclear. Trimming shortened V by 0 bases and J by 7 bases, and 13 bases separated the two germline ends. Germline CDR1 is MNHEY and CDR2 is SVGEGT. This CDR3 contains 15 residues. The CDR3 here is CASSYSTFRSNEQFF. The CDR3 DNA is TGTGCCAGCAGTTACTCTACCTTCCGGAGTAATGAGCAGTTCTTC.

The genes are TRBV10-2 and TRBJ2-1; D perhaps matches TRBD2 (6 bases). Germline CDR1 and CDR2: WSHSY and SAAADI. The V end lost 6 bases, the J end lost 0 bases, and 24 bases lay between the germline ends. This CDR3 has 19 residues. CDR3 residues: CASSDWVRMGGNSYNEQFF. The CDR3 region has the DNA TGCGCCAGCAGCGATTGGGTCCGAATGGGCGGGAACTCCTACAATGAGCAGTTCTTC.

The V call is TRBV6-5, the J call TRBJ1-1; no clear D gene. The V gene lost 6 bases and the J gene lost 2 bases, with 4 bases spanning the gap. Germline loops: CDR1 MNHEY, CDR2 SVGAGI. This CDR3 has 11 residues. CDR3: CASRLNTEAFF. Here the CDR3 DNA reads TGTGCCAGCAGGCTAAACACTGAAGCTTTCTTT.

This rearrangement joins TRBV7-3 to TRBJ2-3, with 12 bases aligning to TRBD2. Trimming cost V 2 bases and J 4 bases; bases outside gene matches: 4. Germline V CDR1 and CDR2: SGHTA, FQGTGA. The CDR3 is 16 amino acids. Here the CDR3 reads CASSLASGRAADTQYF. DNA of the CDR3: TGTGCCAGCAGCTTAGCTAGCGGGAGGGCCGCAGATACGCAGTATTTT.

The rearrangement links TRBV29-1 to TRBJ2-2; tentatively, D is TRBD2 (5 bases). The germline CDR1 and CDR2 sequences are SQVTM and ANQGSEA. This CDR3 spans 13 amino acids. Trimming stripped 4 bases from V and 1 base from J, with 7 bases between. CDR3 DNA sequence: TGCAGCGTTGCGGGGTTGAACACCGGGGAGCTGTTTTTT. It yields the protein CSVAGLNTGELFF.

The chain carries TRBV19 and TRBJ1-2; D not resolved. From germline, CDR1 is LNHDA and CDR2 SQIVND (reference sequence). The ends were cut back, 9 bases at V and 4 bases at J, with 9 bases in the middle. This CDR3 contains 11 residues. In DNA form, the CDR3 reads TGTGCCAGCGGCGGCCGCTATGGCTACACCTTC. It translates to CASGGRYGYTF.

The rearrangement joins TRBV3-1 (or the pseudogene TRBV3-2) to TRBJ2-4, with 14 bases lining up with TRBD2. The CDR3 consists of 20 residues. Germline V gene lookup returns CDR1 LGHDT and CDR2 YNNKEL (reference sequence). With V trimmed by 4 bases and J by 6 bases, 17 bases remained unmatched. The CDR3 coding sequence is TGTGCCAGCAGCCGATCCGGACTAGCGGGAGGCCCCCGAGGGGGAAACATTCAGTACTTC. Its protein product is CASSRSGLAGGPRGGNIQYF.

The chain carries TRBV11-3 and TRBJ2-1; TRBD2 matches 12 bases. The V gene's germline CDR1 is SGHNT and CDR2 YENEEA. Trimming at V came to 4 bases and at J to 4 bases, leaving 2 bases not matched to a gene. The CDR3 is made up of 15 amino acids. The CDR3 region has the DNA TGTGCCAGCAGCTCCCTAGCGGGGGGGTACAATGAGCAGTTCTTC. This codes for CASSSLAGGYNEQFF.

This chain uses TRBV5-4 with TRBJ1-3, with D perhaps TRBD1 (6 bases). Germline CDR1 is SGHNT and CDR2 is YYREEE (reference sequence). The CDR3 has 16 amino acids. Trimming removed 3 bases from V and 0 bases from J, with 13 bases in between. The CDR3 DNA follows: TGTGCCAGCAGCTCGGGACACTTCAACTCTGGAAACACCATATATTTT. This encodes CASSSGHFNSGNTIYF.

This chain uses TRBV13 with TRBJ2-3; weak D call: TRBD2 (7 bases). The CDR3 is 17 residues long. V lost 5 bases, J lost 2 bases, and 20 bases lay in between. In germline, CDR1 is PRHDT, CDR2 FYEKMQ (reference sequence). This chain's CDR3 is CASSIYSWGGPTDTQYF. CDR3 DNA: TGTGCCAGCAGCATCTACTCGTGGGGGGGGCCCACAGATACGCAGTATTTT.